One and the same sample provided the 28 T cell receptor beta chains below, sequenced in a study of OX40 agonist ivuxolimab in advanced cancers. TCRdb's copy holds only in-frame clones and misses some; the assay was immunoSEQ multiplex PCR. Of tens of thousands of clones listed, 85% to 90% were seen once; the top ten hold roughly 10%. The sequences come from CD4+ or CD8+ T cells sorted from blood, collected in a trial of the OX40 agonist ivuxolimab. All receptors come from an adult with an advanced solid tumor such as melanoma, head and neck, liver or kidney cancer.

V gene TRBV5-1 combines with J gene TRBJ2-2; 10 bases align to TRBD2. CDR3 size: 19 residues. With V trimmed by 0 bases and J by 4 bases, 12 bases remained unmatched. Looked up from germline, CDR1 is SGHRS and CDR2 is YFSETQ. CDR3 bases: TGCGCCAGCAGCTTGGCAGGGACTAGCGCCGGAGTAGCCACCGGGGAGCTGTTTTTT. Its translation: CASSLAGTSAGVATGELFF.

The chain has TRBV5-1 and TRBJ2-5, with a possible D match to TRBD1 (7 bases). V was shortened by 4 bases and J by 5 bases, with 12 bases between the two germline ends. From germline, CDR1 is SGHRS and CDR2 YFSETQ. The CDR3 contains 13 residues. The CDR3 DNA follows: TGCGCCAGCAGCATCCCAGGGGGGGAGACCCAGTACTTC. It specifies CASSIPGGETQYF.

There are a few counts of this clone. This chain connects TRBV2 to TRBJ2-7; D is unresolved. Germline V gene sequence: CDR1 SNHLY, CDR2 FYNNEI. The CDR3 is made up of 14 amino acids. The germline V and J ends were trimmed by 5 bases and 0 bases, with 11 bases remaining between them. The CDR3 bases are TGTGCCAGCAGTAGTGGCAGGAGCTCCTACGAGCAGTACTTC. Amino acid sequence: CASSSGRSSYEQYF.

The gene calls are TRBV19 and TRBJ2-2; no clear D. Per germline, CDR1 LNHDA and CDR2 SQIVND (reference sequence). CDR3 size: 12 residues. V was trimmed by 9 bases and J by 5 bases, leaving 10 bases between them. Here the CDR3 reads CASRGGTGELFF. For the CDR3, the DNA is TGTGCCAGCCGCGGTGGGACCGGGGAGCTGTTTTTT. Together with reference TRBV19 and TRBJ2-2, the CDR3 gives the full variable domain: DGGITQSPKYLFRKEGQNVTLSCEQNLNHDAMYWYRQDPGQGLRLIYYSQIVNDFQKGDIAEGYSVSREKKESFPLTVTSAQKNPTAFYLCASRGGTGELFFGEGSRLTVL.

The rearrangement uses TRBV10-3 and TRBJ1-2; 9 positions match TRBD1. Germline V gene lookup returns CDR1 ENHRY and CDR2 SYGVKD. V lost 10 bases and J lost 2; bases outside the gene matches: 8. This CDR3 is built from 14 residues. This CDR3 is CATVWDRANYGYTF. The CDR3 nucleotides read TGTGCCACCGTGTGGGACAGGGCGAACTATGGCTACACCTTC.

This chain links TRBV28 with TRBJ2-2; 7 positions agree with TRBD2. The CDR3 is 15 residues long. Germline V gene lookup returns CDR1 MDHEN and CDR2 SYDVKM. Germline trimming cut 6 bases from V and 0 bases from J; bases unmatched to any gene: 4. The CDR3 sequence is CASSSGLANTGELFF. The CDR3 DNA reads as TGTGCCAGCAGCAGCGGACTAGCGAACACCGGGGAGCTGTTTTTT.

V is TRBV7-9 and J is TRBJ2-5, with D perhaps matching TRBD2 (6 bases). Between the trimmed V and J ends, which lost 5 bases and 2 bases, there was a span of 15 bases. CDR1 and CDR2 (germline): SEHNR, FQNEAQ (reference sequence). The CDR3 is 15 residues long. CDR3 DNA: TGTGCCAGCAGCCCCCCAGGCGGGATTCAAGAGACCCAGTACTTC. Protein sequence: CASSPPGGIQETQYF.

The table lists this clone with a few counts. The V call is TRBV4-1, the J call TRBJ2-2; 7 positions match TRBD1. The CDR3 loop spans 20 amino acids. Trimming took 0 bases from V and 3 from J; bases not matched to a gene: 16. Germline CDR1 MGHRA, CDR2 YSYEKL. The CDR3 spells CASSQDAGQDGPRYTGELFF. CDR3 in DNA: TGCGCCAGCAGCCAAGATGCTGGACAGGATGGGCCCCGTTACACCGGGGAGCTGTTTTTT.

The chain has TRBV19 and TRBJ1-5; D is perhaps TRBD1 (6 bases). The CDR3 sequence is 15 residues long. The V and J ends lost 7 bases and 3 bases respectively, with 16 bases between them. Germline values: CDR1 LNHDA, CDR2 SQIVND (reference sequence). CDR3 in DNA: TGTGCCAGTAAAAAACAGGGAGTGGACAATCAGCCCCAGCATTTT. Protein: CASKKQGVDNQPQHF.

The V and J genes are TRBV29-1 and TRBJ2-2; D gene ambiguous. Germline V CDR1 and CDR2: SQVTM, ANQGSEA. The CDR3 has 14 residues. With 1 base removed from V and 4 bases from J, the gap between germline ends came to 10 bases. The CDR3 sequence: CSVEVGQATGELFF. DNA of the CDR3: TGCAGCGTTGAAGTAGGGCAGGCCACCGGGGAGCTGTTTTTT.

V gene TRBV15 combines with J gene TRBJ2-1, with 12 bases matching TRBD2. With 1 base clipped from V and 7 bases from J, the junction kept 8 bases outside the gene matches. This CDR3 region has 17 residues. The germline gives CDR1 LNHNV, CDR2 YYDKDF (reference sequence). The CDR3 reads CATSRGVTSGGSNEQFF. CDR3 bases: TGTGCCACCAGCAGAGGGGTTACTAGCGGGGGGTCGAATGAGCAGTTCTTC.

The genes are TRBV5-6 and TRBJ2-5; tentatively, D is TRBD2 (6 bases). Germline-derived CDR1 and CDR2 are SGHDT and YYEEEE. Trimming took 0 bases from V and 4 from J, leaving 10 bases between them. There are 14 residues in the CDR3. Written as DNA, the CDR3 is TGTGCCAGCAGCTTGGTTGCGGGGCGAGAGACCCAGTACTTC. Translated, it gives CASSLVAGRETQYF.

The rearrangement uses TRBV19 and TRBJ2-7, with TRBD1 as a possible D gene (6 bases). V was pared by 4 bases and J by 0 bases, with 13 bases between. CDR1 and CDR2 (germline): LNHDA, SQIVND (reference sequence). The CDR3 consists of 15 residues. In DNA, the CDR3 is TGTGCCAGTAGTACGATATCGGGACACTCCTACGAGCAGTACTTC. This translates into CASSTISGHSYEQYF.

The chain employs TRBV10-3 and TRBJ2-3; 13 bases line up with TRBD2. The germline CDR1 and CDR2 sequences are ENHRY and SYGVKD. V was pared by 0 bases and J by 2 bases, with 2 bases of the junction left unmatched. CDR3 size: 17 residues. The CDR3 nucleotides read TGTGCCATCAGTGAGTCGACTAGCGGGGGGCTCACAGATACGCAGTATTTT. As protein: CAISESTSGGLTDTQYF.

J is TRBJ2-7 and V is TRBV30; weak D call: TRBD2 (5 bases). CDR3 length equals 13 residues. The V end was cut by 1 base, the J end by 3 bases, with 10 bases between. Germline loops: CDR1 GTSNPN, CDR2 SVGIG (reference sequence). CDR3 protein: CAWSGIEGYEQYF. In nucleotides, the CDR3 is TGTGCCTGGAGTGGTATAGAGGGCTACGAGCAGTACTTC.

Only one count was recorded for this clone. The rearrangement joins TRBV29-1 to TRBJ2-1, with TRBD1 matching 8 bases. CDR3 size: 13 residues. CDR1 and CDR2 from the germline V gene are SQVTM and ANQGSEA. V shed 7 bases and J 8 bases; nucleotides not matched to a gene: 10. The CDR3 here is CSAAPAGGDEQFF. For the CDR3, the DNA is TGCAGCGCCGCACCGGCAGGGGGCGATGAGCAGTTCTTC.

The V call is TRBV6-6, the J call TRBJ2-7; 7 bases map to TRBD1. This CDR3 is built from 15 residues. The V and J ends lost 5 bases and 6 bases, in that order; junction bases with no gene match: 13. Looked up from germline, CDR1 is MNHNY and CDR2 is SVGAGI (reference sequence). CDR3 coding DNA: TGTGCCAGCAGTCCCCGGGACAGCCCAGGTTCCGAGCAGTACTTC. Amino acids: CASSPRDSPGSEQYF.

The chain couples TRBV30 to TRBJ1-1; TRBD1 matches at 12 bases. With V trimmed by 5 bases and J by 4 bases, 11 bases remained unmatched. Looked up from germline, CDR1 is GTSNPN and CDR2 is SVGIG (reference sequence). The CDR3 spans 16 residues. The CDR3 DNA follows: TGTGCCTGGGCAGCCCCCGGGACAGGGGGCTTCACTGAAGCTTTCTTT. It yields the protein CAWAAPGTGGFTEAFF.

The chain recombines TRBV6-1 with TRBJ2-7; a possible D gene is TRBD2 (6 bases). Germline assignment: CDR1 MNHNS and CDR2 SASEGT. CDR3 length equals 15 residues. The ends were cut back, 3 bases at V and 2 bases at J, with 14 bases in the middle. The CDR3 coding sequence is TGTGCCAGCAGTGAGTTCGGGGGTATAACCTACGAGCAGTACTTC. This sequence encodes CASSEFGGITYEQYF.

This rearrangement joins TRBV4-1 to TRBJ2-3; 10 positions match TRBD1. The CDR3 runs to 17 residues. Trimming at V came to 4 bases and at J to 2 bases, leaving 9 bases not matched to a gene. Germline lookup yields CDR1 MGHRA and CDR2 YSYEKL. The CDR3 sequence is CASSRLPGQGNTDTQYF. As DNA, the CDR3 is TGCGCCAGCAGCCGTCTGCCGGGACAGGGGAACACAGATACGCAGTATTTT.

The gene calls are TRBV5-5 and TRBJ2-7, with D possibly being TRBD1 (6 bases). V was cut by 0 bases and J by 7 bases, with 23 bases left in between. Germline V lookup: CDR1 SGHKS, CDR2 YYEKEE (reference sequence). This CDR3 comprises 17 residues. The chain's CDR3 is CASSLAVSGGLDWEQYF. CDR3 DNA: TGTGCCAGCAGCTTGGCCGTGAGTGGGGGCCTAGACTGGGAGCAGTACTTC.

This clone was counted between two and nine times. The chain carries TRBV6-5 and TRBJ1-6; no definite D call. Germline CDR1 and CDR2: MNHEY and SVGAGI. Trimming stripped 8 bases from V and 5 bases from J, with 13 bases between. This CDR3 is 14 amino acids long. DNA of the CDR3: TGTGCCAGCGCGACGATCTGGGATAATTCACCCCTCCACTTT. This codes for CASATIWDNSPLHF.

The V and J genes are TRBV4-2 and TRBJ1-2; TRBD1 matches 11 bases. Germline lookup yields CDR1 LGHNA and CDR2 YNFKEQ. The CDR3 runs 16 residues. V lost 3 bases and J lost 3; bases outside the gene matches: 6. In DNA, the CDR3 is TGTGCCAGCAGCCATTTCGGACAGGGGGCGGACTATGGCTACACCTTC. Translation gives CASSHFGQGADYGYTF.

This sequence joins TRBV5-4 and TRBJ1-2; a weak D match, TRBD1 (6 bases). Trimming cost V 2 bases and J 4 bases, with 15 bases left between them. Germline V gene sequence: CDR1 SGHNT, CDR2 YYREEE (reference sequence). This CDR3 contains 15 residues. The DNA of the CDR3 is TGTGCCAGCAGCTTCCCGGACAGATTATTCTATGGCTACACCTTC. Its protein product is CASSFPDRLFYGYTF.

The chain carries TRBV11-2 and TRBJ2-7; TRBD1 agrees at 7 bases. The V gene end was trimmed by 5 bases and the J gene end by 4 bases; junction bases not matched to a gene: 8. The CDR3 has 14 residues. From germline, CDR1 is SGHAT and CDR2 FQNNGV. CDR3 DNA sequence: TGTGCCAGCAGCCCGAGCAGGGGGTGGTACGAGCAGTACTTC. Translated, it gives CASSPSRGWYEQYF.

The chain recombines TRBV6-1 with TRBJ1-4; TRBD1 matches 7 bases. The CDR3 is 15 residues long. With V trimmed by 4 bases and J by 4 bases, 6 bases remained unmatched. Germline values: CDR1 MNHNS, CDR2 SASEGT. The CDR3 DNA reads TGTGCCAGCAGTGTGGAGGGGGCTGTTAATGAAAAACTGTTTTTT. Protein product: CASSVEGAVNEKLFF.

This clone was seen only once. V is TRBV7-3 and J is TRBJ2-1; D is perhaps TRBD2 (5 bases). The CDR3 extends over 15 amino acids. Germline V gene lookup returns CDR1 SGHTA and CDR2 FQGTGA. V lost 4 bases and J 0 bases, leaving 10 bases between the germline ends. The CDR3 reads CASSSNGNSYNEQFF. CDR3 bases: TGTGCCAGCAGCTCGAACGGGAACTCCTACAATGAGCAGTTCTTC.

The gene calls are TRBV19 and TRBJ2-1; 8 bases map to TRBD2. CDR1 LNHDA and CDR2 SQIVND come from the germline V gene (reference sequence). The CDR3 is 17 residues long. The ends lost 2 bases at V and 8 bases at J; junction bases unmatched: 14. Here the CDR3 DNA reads TGTGCCAGTAGTATAAGTGGAGGAGTAGCGGGGTATTATGAGCAGTTCTTC. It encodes CASSISGGVAGYYEQFF.